This entry lists 20 T cell receptor beta chains sequenced from one sample in a study of cytomegalovirus exposure and HLA in healthy donors. TCRdb keeps only in-frame clones here, not all; method: immunoSEQ multiplex PCR. In the table there are about 120,000 clones, roughly 95% of which are singletons. The sample consisted of PBMCs. Receptor source: a man aged 18 to 30 in good health and CMV-seronegative.

The genes are TRBV4-3 and TRBJ2-7, with 7 positions matching TRBD2. The CDR3 runs to 15 residues. The ends lost 4 bases at V and 4 bases at J; junction bases unmatched: 10. Germline CDR1 is LGHNA and CDR2 is YSLEER. In DNA, the CDR3 is TGCGCCAGCAGCCTCCTTCGGGGGGTCGGTTACGAGCAGTACTTC. It specifies CASSLLRGVGYEQYF.

This sequence joins TRBV7-2 and TRBJ2-2, with 9 bases that match TRBD1. CDR1 and CDR2 (germline): SGHTA, FQGNSA. The CDR3 totals 15 residues. With 7 bases clipped from V and 4 bases from J, the junction kept 7 bases outside the gene matches. The CDR3 loop reads CASNGQGSSTGELFF. The CDR3 coding sequence is TGTGCCAGCAACGGACAGGGGTCCTCCACCGGGGAGCTGTTTTTT. The variable domain in full, with the rest retrieved from reference TRBV7-2 and TRBJ2-2, is GAGVSQSPSNKVTEKGKDVELRCDPISGHTALYWYRQSLGQGLEFLIYFQGNSAPDKSGLPSDRFSAERTGGSVSTLTIQRTQQEDSAVYLCASNGQGSSTGELFFGEGSRLTVL.

The genes are TRBV27 and TRBJ1-1; 10 nucleotides agree with TRBD1. The CDR3 is 14 amino acids. The J segment lost 6 bases and the V segment lost 8 bases, leaving 9 bases of the junction unmatched. Germline CDR1 is MNHEY and CDR2 is SMNVEV (reference sequence). The DNA for the CDR3 is TGTGCCAGCTCTGACAGGGGGCGAATACCTGAAGCTTTCTTT. It translates to CASSDRGRIPEAFF.

This chain links TRBV25-1 with TRBJ2-2, with D unclear. V was pared by 9 bases and J by 14 bases, with 16 bases between. The CDR3 spans 11 residues. Germline CDR1 MGHDK, CDR2 SYGVNS. CDR3 in amino acids: CASLGLLGLFF. The CDR3 coding sequence is TGTGCCAGTTTGGGTCTCCTGGGCCTGTTTTTT.

The gene calls are TRBV28 and TRBJ2-4; 7 bases match TRBD1. The V gene end was trimmed by 6 bases and the J gene end by 14 bases; junction bases not matched to a gene: 13. The CDR3 is made up of 13 amino acids. CDR1 MDHEN and CDR2 SYDVKM come from the germline V gene. CDR3 sequence (DNA): TGTGCCAGCAGCCTCCCCCTTGACAGGGTGGAGTACTTC. Amino acids: CASSLPLDRVEYF.

This clone was seen a single time. CDR3 sequence (DNA): TGCGCCAGCAGCTTGGAAGGCTCATCAGGGGGCCGAGGCTACACCTTC. This sequence encodes CASSLEGSSGGRGYTF. This chain joins TRBV5-1 and TRBJ1-2, with 8 bases identical to TRBD1. This CDR3 contains 16 residues. V shed 0 bases and J 8 bases; nucleotides not matched to a gene: 12. Germline-derived CDR1 and CDR2 are SGHRS and YFSETQ.

The rearrangement uses TRBV6-5 and TRBJ1-3; no firm D call. Germline V lookup: CDR1 MNHEY, CDR2 SVGAGI. This CDR3 contains 15 residues. V was trimmed by 5 bases and J by 0 bases, leaving 11 bases between them. The CDR3 spells CASSPRLNSGNTIYF. The CDR3 region has the DNA TGTGCCAGCAGTCCCCGACTGAACTCTGGAAACACCATATATTTT.

The chain uses TRBV10-1 and TRBJ2-6, with D possibly matching TRBD2 (5 bases). The length of the CDR3 is 16 residues. V was clipped by 2 bases and J by 7 bases, with 15 bases between them. Germline V CDR1 and CDR2: WNHNN, SYGVQD (reference sequence). The CDR3 DNA follows: TGCGCCAGCAGTGAGATTCCGGGGATCAAAGCCAACGTCCTGACTTTC. It codes for CASSEIPGIKANVLTF.

The J gene is TRBJ2-3, the V gene TRBV30, with a tentative D call TRBD1 (6 bases). V was trimmed by 7 bases and J by 6 bases, leaving 26 bases between them. Germline CDR1 is GTSNPN and CDR2 is SVGIG (reference sequence). The CDR3 loop spans 16 amino acids. DNA of the CDR3: TGTGCCTCCGCACCTCATGGGGGCGGTCGGGCGGATACGCAGTATTTT. Its translation: CASAPHGGGRADTQYF.

The DNA of the CDR3 is TGTGCCAGCAGTTCCTCCCGACTTCTTTTTTCGAACACTGAAGCTTTCTTT. Amino acids: CASSSSRLLFSNTEAFF. The rearrangement uses TRBV28 and TRBJ1-1; no reliable D call. With 4 bases removed from V and 1 base from J, the gap between germline ends came to 19 bases. Germline CDR1 reads MDHEN; CDR2 reads SYDVKM. The CDR3 consists of 17 residues.

The chain joins TRBV7-2 to TRBJ2-7; 9 bases match TRBD1. The J segment lost 3 bases and the V segment lost 4 bases, leaving 7 bases of the junction unmatched. From germline, CDR1 is SGHTA and CDR2 FQGNSA. The CDR3 spans 15 residues. The CDR3 here is CASSSTGTGNYEQYF. Written as DNA, the CDR3 is TGTGCCAGCAGCTCAACCGGGACAGGGAACTACGAGCAGTACTTC.

V gene TRBV6-5 combines with J gene TRBJ1-5, with D tentatively TRBD1 (5 bases). CDR1 MNHEY and CDR2 SVGAGI come from the germline V gene. The CDR3 sequence is 15 residues long. Trimming cost V 6 bases and J 1 base, with 13 bases left between them. The CDR3 region has the DNA TGTGCCAGCAGCACCCTTGGGGGGAGCAATCAGCCCCAGCATTTT. This encodes CASSTLGGSNQPQHF.

The rearrangement uses TRBV28 and TRBJ2-7, with TRBD2 matching over 15 bases. The length of the CDR3 is 16 residues. V was clipped by 4 bases and J by 5 bases; unmatched bases: 6. Germline V gene lookup returns CDR1 MDHEN and CDR2 SYDVKM. CDR3 sequence (DNA): TGTGCCAGCAGTTCGGGACTAGCGGGAGGAATCAACGAGCAGTACTTC. This encodes CASSSGLAGGINEQYF.

The chain couples TRBV4-3 to TRBJ2-3; TRBD1 aligns across 7 bases. Unmatched junction bases numbered 4, after V lost 5 bases and J lost 2 bases. CDR1 is LGHNA, CDR2 YSLEER, per germline. The CDR3 sequence is 14 residues long. The CDR3 sequence: CASSFGQDTDTQYF. CDR3 bases: TGCGCCAGCAGCTTTGGACAGGACACAGATACGCAGTATTTT.

The chain is built from TRBV6-1 and TRBJ2-7; 10 positions match TRBD1. This CDR3 contains 14 residues. J gave up 3 bases and V 3 bases, and 2 bases lay outside the gene matches. CDR1 MNHNS and CDR2 SASEGT come from the germline V gene. DNA for the CDR3: TGTGCCAGCAGTGAGTGGACAGGGGGCTACGAGCAGTACTTC. The encoded protein is CASSEWTGGYEQYF.

The genes are TRBV4-3 and TRBJ2-7; TRBD2 is a possible D gene (6 bases). This CDR3 is 16 amino acids long. In germline, CDR1 is LGHNA, CDR2 YSLEER. The V end lost 0 bases, the J end lost 3 bases, and 15 bases lay between the germline ends. This CDR3 is CASSQDWRGMDYEQYF. The CDR3 nucleotides are TGCGCCAGCAGCCAAGATTGGCGGGGAATGGACTACGAGCAGTACTTC.

The chain has TRBV27 and TRBJ2-7; TRBD1 aligns across 9 bases. This CDR3 has 13 amino acids. The V segment lost 7 bases and the J segment 4 bases; nucleotides outside the gene matches: 5. Looked up from germline, CDR1 is MNHEY and CDR2 is SMNVEV (reference sequence). CDR3 sequence: CASTSQGAYEQYF. The CDR3 DNA reads as TGTGCCAGCACCTCACAGGGGGCGTACGAGCAGTACTTC.

In its sample, this clone was seen once. The J gene is TRBJ1-4, the V gene TRBV29-1; tentatively, D is TRBD1 (6 bases). V lost 6 bases, J lost 7 bases, and 15 bases lay in between. CDR1 is SQVTM and CDR2 is ANQGSEA in the germline V gene. The CDR3 is 13 amino acids. CDR3 loop: CSVIPRGGEKLFF. CDR3 coding DNA: TGCAGCGTAATCCCCAGGGGCGGTGAAAAACTGTTTTTT.

This clone was recorded once. The chain recombines TRBV28 with TRBJ2-2, with 7 bases matching TRBD1. This CDR3 region has 16 residues. With V trimmed by 6 bases and J by 5 bases, 12 bases remained unmatched. From germline, CDR1 is MDHEN and CDR2 SYDVKM. The CDR3 sequence is CASSRRQGSSTGELFF. The CDR3 DNA sequence: TGTGCCAGCAGCCGAAGACAGGGAAGTTCGACCGGGGAGCTGTTTTTT.

V gene TRBV13 combines with J gene TRBJ1-5; tentative D call: TRBD1 (6 bases). Germline CDR1 is PRHDT and CDR2 is FYEKMQ (reference sequence). V was pared by 3 bases and J by 0 bases, with 18 bases between. The CDR3 runs 18 residues. The CDR3 spells CASSFRGGQLDSNQPQHF. The CDR3 DNA is TGTGCCAGCAGCTTTAGGGGCGGACAGCTAGATAGCAATCAGCCCCAGCATTTT.